The clone carrying this TCR beta chain appeared a single time. The antigen is undetermined. The PCR made use of 60 Vbeta and 13 Jbeta primers. In the original analysis: As a later analysis found, there were roughly 80 million unique TCR beta chains, of which 8.5 million to 13 million were shared. Profiled with immunoSEQ multiplex PCR; TCRdb holds only in-frame clones, not every one. V, J and clone size were drawn from that table, and D and trimming were deduced from the DNA. This table has under 200,000 clones, just under 80% appearing once. The data derive from a study of cytomegalovirus exposure and HLA in healthy donors. Study results and caveats: Highly shared variants forming one cluster were likely a sequencing artifact.

Between the trimmed V and J ends, which lost 5 bases and 7 bases, there was a span of 18 bases. This CDR3 is 15 amino acids long. In germline, CDR1 is MDHEN, CDR2 SYDVKM. The TCR originated in a woman in her 50s in good health and CMV-seropositive. The rearrangement joins TRBV28 to TRBJ1-5, with a tentative D call TRBD1 (5 bases). The source material was PBMCs. This CDR3 is CASSINPGIGQPQHF. CDR3 coding DNA: TGTGCCAGCAGTATTAATCCAGGGATAGGCCAGCCCCAGCATTTT.